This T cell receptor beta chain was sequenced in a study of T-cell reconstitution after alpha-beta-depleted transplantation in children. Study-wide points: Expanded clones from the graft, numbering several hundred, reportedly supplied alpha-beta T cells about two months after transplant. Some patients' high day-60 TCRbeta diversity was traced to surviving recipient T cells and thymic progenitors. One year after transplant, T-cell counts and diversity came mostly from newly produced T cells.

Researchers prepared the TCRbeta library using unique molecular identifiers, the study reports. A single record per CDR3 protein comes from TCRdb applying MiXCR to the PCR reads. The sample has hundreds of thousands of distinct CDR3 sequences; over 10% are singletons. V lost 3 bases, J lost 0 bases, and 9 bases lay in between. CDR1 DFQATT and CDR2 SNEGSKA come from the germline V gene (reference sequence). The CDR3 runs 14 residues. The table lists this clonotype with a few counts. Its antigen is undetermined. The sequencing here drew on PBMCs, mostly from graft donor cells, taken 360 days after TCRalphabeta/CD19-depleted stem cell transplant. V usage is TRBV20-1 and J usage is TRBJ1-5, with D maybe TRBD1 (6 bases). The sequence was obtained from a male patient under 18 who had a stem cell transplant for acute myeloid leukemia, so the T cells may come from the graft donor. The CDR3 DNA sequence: TGCAGTGCTAGTAAGGGGGATAGCAATCAGCCCCAGCATTTT. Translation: CSASKGDSNQPQHF.